The clone carrying this T cell receptor beta chain was observed many times. The target antigen is unknown. With the library built for alpha chains, this beta chain is off target and its frequency is not meaningful. This sample was taken from a study of spatial heterogeneity in lung cancer. Study overall: For tumor regions, TCR transcript counts showed a strong correlation with a T cell module score derived from matched bulk RNA-seq. On average, each unique TCR and UMI combination appeared more than ten times in raw reads.

Time point given: sample taken at primary tumor resection. Samples were obtained from approximately 76 donors, all untreated early-stage non-small cell lung cancer patients. TCRdb passed the 5' RACE reads through MiXCR, listing each CDR3 protein once. The table includes about 13,000 distinct CDR3 sequences, approximately 5.5% detected once. Overall study results and limits: Tracking of tumor mutation counts was seen in expanded intratumoral alpha and beta TCR counts.

The CDR3 has 17 amino acids. The V gene end was trimmed by 7 bases and the J gene end by 3 bases; junction bases not matched to a gene: 12. Germline V gene sequence: CDR1 SGHRS, CDR2 YFSETQ. This sequence joins TRBV5-1 and TRBJ2-2, with TRBD1 matching over 10 bases. The clonotype originates from a male donor with early-stage non-small cell lung cancer. The sequencing here drew on lung tumor tissue, taken at surgery. The DNA of the CDR3 is TGCGCCAGCCGCCAACTCCCCGGACAGGGGGACACCGGGGAGCTGTTTTTT. Translated: CASRQLPGQGDTGELFF.